This T cell receptor (beta chain) is drawn from a study of T cells in tumors after PD-1 blockade. Study background: Treatment was either pembrolizumab 200 mg every 3 weeks or cemiplimab 350 mg every 2 weeks.

Data came from immunoSEQ multiplex PCR; TCRdb stores just in-frame clones and leaves some out. The top ten clones hold about two fifths of a sample with under 40,000 clones, 70% to 75% of them seen once. The CDR3 loop spans 15 amino acids. Germline CDR1 and CDR2: ENHRY and SYGVKD. V lost 10 bases to trimming and J lost 6 bases, with 25 bases between them. Sequencing used PBMCs, obtained after anti-PD-1 treatment. The chain joins TRBV10-3 to TRBJ2-7, with D unclear. This TCR was sampled from a human donor with basal cell carcinoma. CDR3 protein: CATAKGGASMGEQYF. CDR3 DNA: TGTGCCACAGCGAAGGGCGGTGCTTCAATGGGCGAGCAGTACTTC.